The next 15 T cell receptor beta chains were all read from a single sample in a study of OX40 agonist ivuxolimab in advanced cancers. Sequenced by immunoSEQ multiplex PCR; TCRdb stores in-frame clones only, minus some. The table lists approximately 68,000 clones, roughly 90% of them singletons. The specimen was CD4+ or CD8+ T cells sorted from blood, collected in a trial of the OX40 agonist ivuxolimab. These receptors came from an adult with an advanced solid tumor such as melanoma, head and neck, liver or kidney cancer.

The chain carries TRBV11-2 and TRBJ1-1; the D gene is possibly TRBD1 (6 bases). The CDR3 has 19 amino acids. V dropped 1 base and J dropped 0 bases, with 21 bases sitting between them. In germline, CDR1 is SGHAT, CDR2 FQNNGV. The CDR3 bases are TGTGCCAGCAGCTTAGGATCACCAGGGGCCGAGTTAATGAACACTGAAGCTTTCTTT. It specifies CASSLGSPGAELMNTEAFF.

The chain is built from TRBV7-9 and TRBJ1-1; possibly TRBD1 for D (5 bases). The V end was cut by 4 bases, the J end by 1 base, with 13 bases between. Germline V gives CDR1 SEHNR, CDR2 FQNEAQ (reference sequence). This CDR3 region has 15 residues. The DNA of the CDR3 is TGTGCCAGCAGCTCTCCAGGGCGGGGGAACACTGAAGCTTTCTTT. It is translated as CASSSPGRGNTEAFF.

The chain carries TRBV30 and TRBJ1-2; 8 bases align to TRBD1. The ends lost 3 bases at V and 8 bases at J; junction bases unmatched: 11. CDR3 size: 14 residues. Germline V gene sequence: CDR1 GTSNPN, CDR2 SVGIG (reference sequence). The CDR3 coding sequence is TGTGCCTGGAGCCCCGGACAGGGCGAGGAAGGCTACACCTTC. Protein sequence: CAWSPGQGEEGYTF.

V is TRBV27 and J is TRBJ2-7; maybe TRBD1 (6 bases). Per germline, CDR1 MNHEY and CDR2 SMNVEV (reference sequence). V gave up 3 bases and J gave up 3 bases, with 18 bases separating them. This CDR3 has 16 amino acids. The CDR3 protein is CASSFQPDRGGYEQYF. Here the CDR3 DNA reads TGTGCCAGCAGTTTCCAACCCGACAGAGGGGGCTACGAGCAGTACTTC.

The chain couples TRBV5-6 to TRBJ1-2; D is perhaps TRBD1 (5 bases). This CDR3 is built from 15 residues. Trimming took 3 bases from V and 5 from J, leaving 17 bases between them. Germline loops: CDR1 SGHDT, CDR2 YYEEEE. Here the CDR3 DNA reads TGTGCCAGCAGCTCCCTTGGGCAGGGCTGGTATGGCTACACCTTC. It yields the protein CASSSLGQGWYGYTF.

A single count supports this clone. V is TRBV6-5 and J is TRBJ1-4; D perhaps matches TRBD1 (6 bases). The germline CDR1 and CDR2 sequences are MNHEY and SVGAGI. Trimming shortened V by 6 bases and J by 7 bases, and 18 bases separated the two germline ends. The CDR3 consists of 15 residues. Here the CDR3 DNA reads TGTGCCAGCAGCCCCTACAGGGAGGGGGTTGAAAAACTGTTTTTT. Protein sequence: CASSPYREGVEKLFF.

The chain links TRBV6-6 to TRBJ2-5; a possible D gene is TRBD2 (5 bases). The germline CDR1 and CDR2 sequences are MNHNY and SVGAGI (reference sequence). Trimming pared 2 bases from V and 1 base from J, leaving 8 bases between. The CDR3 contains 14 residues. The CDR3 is CASSYVRVQETQYF. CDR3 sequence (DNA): TGTGCCAGCAGTTACGTGAGGGTCCAAGAGACCCAGTACTTC.

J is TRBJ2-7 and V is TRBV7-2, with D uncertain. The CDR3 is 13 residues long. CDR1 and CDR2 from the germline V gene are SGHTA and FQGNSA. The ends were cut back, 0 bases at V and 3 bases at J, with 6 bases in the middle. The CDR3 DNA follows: TGTGCCAGCAGCTTAGCTATAGTCTACGAGCAGTACTTC. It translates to CASSLAIVYEQYF. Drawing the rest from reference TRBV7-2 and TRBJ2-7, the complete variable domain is GAGVSQSPSNKVTEKGKDVELRCDPISGHTALYWYRQSLGQGLEFLIYFQGNSAPDKSGLPSDRFSAERTGGSVSTLTIQRTQQEDSAVYLCASSLAIVYEQYFGPGTRLTVT.

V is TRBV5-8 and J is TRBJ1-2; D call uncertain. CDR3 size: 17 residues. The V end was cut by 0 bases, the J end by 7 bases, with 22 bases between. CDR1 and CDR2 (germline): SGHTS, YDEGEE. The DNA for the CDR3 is TGTGCCAGCAGCTTGGCTTTCAACAGCAAACAGAGCTGTGGCTACACCTTC. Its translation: CASSLAFNSKQSCGYTF.

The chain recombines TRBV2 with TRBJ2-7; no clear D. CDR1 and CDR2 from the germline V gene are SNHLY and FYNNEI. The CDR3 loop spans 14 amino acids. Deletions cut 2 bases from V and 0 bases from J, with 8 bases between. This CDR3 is CASSERVSSYEQYF. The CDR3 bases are TGTGCCAGCAGTGAAAGGGTTAGCTCCTACGAGCAGTACTTC.

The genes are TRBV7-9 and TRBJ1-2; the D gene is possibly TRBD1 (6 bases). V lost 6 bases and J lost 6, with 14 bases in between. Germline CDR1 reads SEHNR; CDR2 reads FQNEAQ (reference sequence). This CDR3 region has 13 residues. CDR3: CASSLEYRDGYTF. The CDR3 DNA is TGTGCCAGCAGTCTGGAGTACAGGGATGGCTACACCTTC.

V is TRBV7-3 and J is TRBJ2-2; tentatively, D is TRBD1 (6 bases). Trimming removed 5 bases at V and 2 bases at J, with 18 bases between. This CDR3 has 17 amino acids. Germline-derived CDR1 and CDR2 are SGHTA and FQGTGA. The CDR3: CASSTPDRAANTGELFF. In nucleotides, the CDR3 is TGTGCCAGCAGCACCCCGGACAGAGCGGCTAACACCGGGGAGCTGTTTTTT.

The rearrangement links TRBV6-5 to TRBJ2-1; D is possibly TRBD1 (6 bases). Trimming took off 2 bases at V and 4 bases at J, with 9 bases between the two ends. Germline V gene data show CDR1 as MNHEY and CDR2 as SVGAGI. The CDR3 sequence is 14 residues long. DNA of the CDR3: TGTGCCAGCAGTTACATGGGGGCATACAATGAGCAGTTCTTC. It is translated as CASSYMGAYNEQFF.

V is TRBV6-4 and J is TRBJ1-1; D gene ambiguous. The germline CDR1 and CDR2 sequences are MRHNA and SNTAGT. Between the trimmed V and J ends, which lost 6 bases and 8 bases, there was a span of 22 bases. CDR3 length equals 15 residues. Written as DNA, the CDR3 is TGTGCCAGCAGCCCAAGCCTTTGGACGGCCTCAGAAGCTTTCTTT. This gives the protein CASSPSLWTASEAFF.

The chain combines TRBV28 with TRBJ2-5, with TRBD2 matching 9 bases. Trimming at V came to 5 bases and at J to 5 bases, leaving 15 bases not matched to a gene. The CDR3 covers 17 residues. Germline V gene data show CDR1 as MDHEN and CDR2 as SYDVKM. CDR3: CASSISGGSAGLETQYF. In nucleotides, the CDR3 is TGTGCCAGCAGTATTAGCGGGGGTTCCGCAGGTCTGGAGACCCAGTACTTC. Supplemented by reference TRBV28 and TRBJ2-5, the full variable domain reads DVKVTQSSRYLVKRTGEKVFLECVQDMDHENMFWYRQDPGLGLRLIYFSYDVKMKEKGDIPEGYSVSREKKERFSLILESASTNQTSMYLCASSISGGSAGLETQYFGPGTRLLVL.